Below, 30 T cell receptor beta chains from the same sample are listed, as sequenced in a study of blood T cells in healthy people across ages (dated by TCRdb to between 2015 and 2017). Receptor amplification or capture employed 5' RACE. Reads for this sample came from an Illumina HiSeq 2500. A second PCR of about 7 to 12 cycles was performed with a sample-barcoded 5' primer and a J-beta primer mix. TCRdb trimmed public reads at Q25 via fastp, called clones via MiXCR and kept in-frame beta chains. CDR3 protein sequences are deduplicated, and each keeps its most common genes and DNA. Here the sample has 600,000 to 900,000 distinct CDR3 sequences; roughly 25% occur a single time. The ten largest clones add up to 3% of the sample. These records were also assigned to another study, of T cells of mothers and their children.

The specimen sequenced was blood. All receptors derive from a boy between 10 and 17 years old in good health.

The chain links TRBV5-1 to TRBJ2-5; 9 bases agree with TRBD1. Matching the DNA end better, TRBJ2-7 makes the J call doubtful. Germline-derived CDR1 and CDR2 are SGHRS and YFSETQ. The CDR3 has 15 amino acids. CDR3 coding DNA: TGCGCCAGCAGCCTGGGACAGGGAGGGGTCTACGAGCAGTACTTC. It yields the protein CASSLGQGGVYEQYF.

The chain is built from TRBV12-3 or TRBV12-4 and TRBJ2-1; 13 bases match TRBD2. V gave up 8 bases and J gave up 9 bases; unmatched junction bases: 7. The CDR3 totals 14 residues. CDR3: CASQTSGGASEQFF. In DNA form, the CDR3 reads TGTGCCAGCCAAACTAGCGGGGGGGCCAGTGAGCAGTTCTTC.

Only a few counts were recorded for this clonotype. This chain connects TRBV4-1 to TRBJ2-5; TRBD2 might be the D (6 bases). The CDR3 spans 16 residues. CDR1 MGHRA and CDR2 YSYEKL come from the germline V gene. Trimming cost V 5 bases and J 10 bases, with 26 bases left between them. The DNA of the CDR3 is TGCGCCAGCAGCTCCCGATCTAGCGTTTCCGGATCGAGCCAGTACTTC. Amino acids: CASSSRSSVSGSSQYF.

This clonotype was recorded many times. V and J are TRBV12-3 or TRBV12-4 and TRBJ2-5; unclear D gene. The V gene lost 6 bases and the J gene lost 5 bases, with 10 bases spanning the gap. The CDR3 contains 12 residues. The CDR3, as DNA: TGTGCCAGCAGGGGCCCGTCGGAGACCCAGTACTTC. Translation: CASRGPSETQYF.

The rearrangement links TRBV10-3 to TRBJ2-3; 8 bases are shared with TRBD1. The junction had 2 bases not matched to a gene; V was cut back by 6 bases and J by 0 bases. The CDR3 sequence is 14 residues long. Germline V lookup: CDR1 ENHRY, CDR2 SYGVKD. The DNA of the CDR3 is TGTGCCATCAGGGGGACAGGCAGCACAGATACGCAGTATTTT. Protein: CAIRGTGSTDTQYF.

The gene calls are TRBV10-3 and TRBJ1-3; D not resolved. The ends were cut back, 3 bases at V and 1 base at J, with 13 bases in the middle. The CDR3 spans 16 residues. CDR1 and CDR2 (germline): ENHRY, SYGVKD. CDR3 protein: CAISDPQTQSGNTIYF. CDR3 DNA sequence: TGTGCCATCAGTGATCCCCAGACCCAGTCTGGAAACACCATATATTTT.

Only a few counts were recorded for this clonotype. The rearrangement uses TRBV30 and TRBJ2-5, with TRBD1 matching 7 bases. CDR1 is GTSNPN and CDR2 is SVGIG in the germline V gene (reference sequence). This CDR3 has 14 residues. V shed 0 bases and J 5 bases; nucleotides not matched to a gene: 6. CDR3 sequence: CAWSVHRGQETQYF. CDR3 DNA: TGTGCCTGGAGTGTACATAGGGGGCAGGAGACCCAGTACTTC.

Concerning this clonotype: Compared with germline, one end of the junction differs, possibly owing to a read error. This rearrangement joins TRBV6-4 to TRBJ2-3, with TRBD2 as a possible D gene (7 bases). The CDR3 has 12 amino acids. Germline V lookup: CDR1 MRHNA, CDR2 SNTAGT. The CDR3 DNA is TGTGCCAGCAGTGACTTCCCTCGGGGGGCGGATTTT. Its translation: CASSDFPRGADF.

The rearrangement uses TRBV7-9 and TRBJ1-4; no clear D gene. This CDR3 has 14 residues. In germline, CDR1 is SEHNR, CDR2 FQNEAQ (reference sequence). Trimming stripped 2 bases from V and 4 bases from J, with 8 bases between. In nucleotides, the CDR3 is TGTGCCAGCAGCTTATCGGAGATTAATGAAAAACTGTTTTTT. It yields the protein CASSLSEINEKLFF.

The chain combines TRBV12-3 or TRBV12-4 with TRBJ2-5, with 13 bases matching TRBD2. The J call is uncertain, as TRBJ2-1 better fits the DNA end. CDR3 length: 15 residues. For the CDR3, the DNA is TGTGCCAGCATACTAGCGGGGGGGCTGGGGAATGAGCAGTTCTTC. Amino acid sequence: CASILAGGLGNEQFF.

The chain combines TRBV11-2 with TRBJ2-3, with TRBD2 matching 7 bases. Per germline, CDR1 SGHAT and CDR2 FQNNGV. The V and J ends lost 1 base and 3 bases, in that order; junction bases with no gene match: 10. The CDR3 is made up of 17 amino acids. The CDR3 nucleotides are TGTGCCAGCAGCTTAGCTGGGGGAGGGCCGAGTACAGATACGCAGTATTTT. This encodes CASSLAGGGPSTDTQYF.

V usage is TRBV28 and J usage is TRBJ2-3; D could derive from TRBD1 or TRBD2 (5 bases each). The germline V and J ends were trimmed by 6 bases and 3 bases, with 19 bases remaining between them. The CDR3 loop spans 16 amino acids. The germline V gene encodes CDR1 MDHEN and CDR2 SYDVKM. The CDR3 DNA follows: TGTGCCAGCAGCCACCATAGCGAGGGGTCGACAGATACGCAGTATTTT. It yields the protein CASSHHSEGSTDTQYF.

This clonotype appeared many times. The V call is TRBV12-3 or TRBV12-4, the J call TRBJ2-7; 11 bases agree with TRBD2. With 3 bases clipped from V and 2 bases from J, the junction kept 12 bases outside the gene matches. CDR3 length: 18 residues. CDR3 loop: CASSLAPKLAGETYEQYF. CDR3 in DNA: TGTGCCAGCAGTTTGGCCCCAAAACTAGCGGGGGAAACCTACGAGCAGTACTTC.

This clonotype came up once. The rearrangement links TRBV20-1 to TRBJ1-5, with 7 nucleotides matching TRBD1. This CDR3 spans 13 amino acids. The ends lost 6 bases at V and 5 bases at J; junction bases unmatched: 7. Germline assignment: CDR1 DFQATT and CDR2 SNEGSKA (reference sequence). CDR3 loop: CSASTGEYQPQHF. The CDR3 DNA follows: TGCAGTGCGTCCACAGGGGAATATCAGCCCCAGCATTTT.

This clonotype has a handful of counts. The J gene is TRBJ1-2, the V gene TRBV9; D remains ambiguous. V lost 1 base and J 10 bases, leaving 20 bases between the germline ends. The CDR3 length is 15 residues. CDR1 is SGDLS and CDR2 is YYNGEE in the germline V gene. The DNA of the CDR3 is TGTGCCAGCAGCGTAAATATACAGACCTCCGAAGCCTACACCTTC. It translates to CASSVNIQTSEAYTF.

In this sample, this clonotype turned up a few times. This CDR3 is CASSLLGRGGTGELFF. DNA for the CDR3: TGTGCCAGCAGCTTATTAGGCAGGGGCGGCACCGGGGAGCTGTTTTTT. The chain recombines TRBV7-3 with TRBJ2-2, with a tentative D call TRBD1 (6 bases). The germline CDR1 and CDR2 sequences are SGHTA and FQGTGA. The germline V and J ends were trimmed by 2 bases and 4 bases, with 14 bases remaining between them. This CDR3 has 16 residues. Looking up the rest from reference TRBV7-3 and TRBJ2-2 gives the full variable domain: GAGVSQTPSNKVTEKGKYVELRCDPISGHTALYWYRQSLGQGPEFLIYFQGTGAADDSGLPNDRFFAVRPEGSVSTLKIQRTERGDSAVYLCASSLLGRGGTGELFFGEGSRLTVL.

V gene TRBV12-3 or TRBV12-4 combines with J gene TRBJ1-2; 7 nucleotides align to TRBD1. CDR3 length: 14 amino acids. Unmatched junction bases numbered 7, after V lost 5 bases and J lost 4 bases. CDR3 protein: CASSRRQGSYGYTF. CDR3 nucleotides: TGTGCCAGCAGTCGCCGACAGGGTAGCTATGGCTACACCTTC.

In this sample, this clonotype turned up a few times. The chain has TRBV20-1 and TRBJ2-7, with unresolved D. The germline CDR1 and CDR2 sequences are DFQATT and SNEGSKA (reference sequence). Deletions cut 0 bases from V and 1 base from J, with 13 bases between. The CDR3 has 15 residues. The CDR3 here is CSARDGSPESYEQYF. CDR3 nucleotides: TGCAGTGCTAGAGATGGCTCCCCTGAGTCCTACGAGCAGTACTTC.

This clonotype appeared a single time. The CDR3: CSAVLWRGANTDTQYF. CDR3 bases: TGCAGTGCTGTCCTTTGGCGGGGGGCTAACACAGATACGCAGTATTTT. The rearrangement links TRBV20-1 to TRBJ2-3, with TRBD2 identical over 8 bases. The CDR3 length is 16 residues. J lost 2 bases, V lost 5 bases, and 12 bases had no gene match. Germline CDR1 and CDR2: DFQATT and SNEGSKA (reference sequence).

The gene calls are TRBV5-1 and TRBJ2-7, with 7 nucleotides matching TRBD2. Germline assignment: CDR1 SGHRS and CDR2 YFSETQ. V lost 5 bases and J lost 6; bases outside the gene matches: 14. The CDR3 runs 15 residues. CDR3 sequence: CASRTEGGREGEQYF. CDR3 nucleotide sequence: TGCGCCAGCAGAACGGAGGGCGGCAGGGAGGGCGAGCAGTACTTC. The full variable domain, in which reference TRBV5-1 and TRBJ2-7 provide the parts outside the CDR3, is KAGVTQTPRYLIKTRGQQVTLSCSPISGHRSVSWYQQTPGQGLQFLFEYFSETQRNKGNFPGRFSGRQFSNSRSEMNVSTLELGDSALYLCASRTEGGREGEQYFGPGTRLTVT.

The sample holds a few counts of this clonotype. The gene calls are TRBV28 and TRBJ2-5, with TRBD2 as a possible D gene (6 bases). Germline CDR1 is MDHEN and CDR2 is SYDVKM. The CDR3 runs 17 residues. V was pared by 4 bases and J by 1 base, with 19 bases between. The CDR3 DNA reads as TGTGCCAGCAGTTCTACCTACGAGAGGGGACTCCAAGAGACCCAGTACTTC. Protein: CASSSTYERGLQETQYF.

This clonotype was picked up a small number of times. This rearrangement joins TRBV2 to TRBJ2-4; D ambiguous. This CDR3 has 15 amino acids. The V and J ends lost 4 bases and 0 bases respectively, with 10 bases between them. The germline CDR1 and CDR2 sequences are SNHLY and FYNNEI. CDR3 coding DNA: TGTGCCAGCAGTGTGTCGGAGTTAGCCAAAAACATTCAGTACTTC. It is translated as CASSVSELAKNIQYF.

The V gene is TRBV7-9, the J gene TRBJ2-1; TRBD2 aligns across 10 bases. This CDR3 is built from 16 residues. Germline CDR1 SEHNR, CDR2 FQNEAQ (reference sequence). V gave up 8 bases and J gave up 6 bases; unmatched junction bases: 13. The CDR3 reads CASGRELAGNFNEQFF. The DNA of the CDR3 is TGTGCCAGCGGCCGGGAACTAGCGGGGAATTTCAATGAGCAGTTCTTC.

The gene calls are TRBV28 and TRBJ2-7, with D perhaps assigned TRBD1 or TRBD2 (5 bases each). CDR3 length equals 13 residues. Germline V gene lookup returns CDR1 MDHEN and CDR2 SYDVKM. V gave up 9 bases and J gave up 2 bases, with 14 bases separating them. The CDR3, as DNA: TGTGCCAGTGGGACGTACAACACCTACGAGCAGTACTTC. It translates to CASGTYNTYEQYF.

A word on this clonotype: One junction end does not reproduce the germline sequence, and a read error may be involved. The genes are TRBV20-1 and TRBJ2-5; D unresolved. CDR3 length: 11 residues. CDR1 is DFQATT and CDR2 is SNEGSKA in the germline V gene (reference sequence). The DNA of the CDR3 is TGCAGTGGGTCCGAGCAAGAGGCCCAGTACTTC. Protein sequence: CSGSEQEAQYF.

This clonotype was seen only a few times. The rearrangement joins TRBV5-1 to TRBJ2-7; D is perhaps TRBD1 or TRBD2 (5 bases each). Trimming took 4 bases from V and 0 from J, leaving 14 bases between them. The CDR3 covers 15 residues. Germline V gene lookup returns CDR1 SGHRS and CDR2 YFSETQ. The CDR3 reads CASSQQAGSSYEQYF. CDR3 in DNA: TGCGCCAGCAGCCAGCAGGCAGGGAGCTCCTACGAGCAGTACTTC. Together with reference TRBV5-1 and TRBJ2-7, the CDR3 gives the full variable domain: KAGVTQTPRYLIKTRGQQVTLSCSPISGHRSVSWYQQTPGQGLQFLFEYFSETQRNKGNFPGRFSGRQFSNSRSEMNVSTLELGDSALYLCASSQQAGSSYEQYFGPGTRLTVT.

This clonotype was detected only a few times. CDR3 region: CASSFPPGEQYF. Written as DNA, the CDR3 is TGTGCCAGCAGTTTCCCCCCAGGCGAGCAGTACTTC. V is TRBV12-3 or TRBV12-4 and J is TRBJ2-7; D is unclear. V dropped 3 bases and J dropped 6 bases, with 9 bases sitting between them. The CDR3 extends over 12 amino acids.

The DNA of the CDR3 is TGTGCCAGCAGCTTAGAGATCGGAGAGACCCAGTACTTC. Translated: CASSLEIGETQYF. The gene calls are TRBV7-6 and TRBJ2-5; the D is unclear. The V end lost 1 base, the J end lost 4 bases, and 7 bases lay between the germline ends. The CDR3 is made up of 13 amino acids. The germline gives CDR1 SGHVS, CDR2 FNYEAQ.

There are a few counts of this clonotype. The genes are TRBV10-3 and TRBJ2-2; TRBD1 aligns across 10 bases. V lost 4 bases, J lost 7 bases, and 3 bases stayed unmatched. Germline lookup yields CDR1 ENHRY and CDR2 SYGVKD. CDR3 size: 14 residues. As DNA, the CDR3 is TGTGCCATCAGTGCGGGACAGGGGATCGGGGAGCTGTTTTTT. Protein: CAISAGQGIGELFF.

The V call is TRBV4-1, the J call TRBJ2-7, with D perhaps TRBD1 or TRBD2 (5 bases each). The length of the CDR3 is 13 residues. Per germline, CDR1 MGHRA and CDR2 YSYEKL. V lost 0 bases, J lost 5 bases, and 8 bases lay in between. CDR3 in amino acids: CASSQEMGDEQYF. The CDR3 DNA is TGCGCCAGCAGCCAAGAAATGGGGGACGAGCAGTACTTC.